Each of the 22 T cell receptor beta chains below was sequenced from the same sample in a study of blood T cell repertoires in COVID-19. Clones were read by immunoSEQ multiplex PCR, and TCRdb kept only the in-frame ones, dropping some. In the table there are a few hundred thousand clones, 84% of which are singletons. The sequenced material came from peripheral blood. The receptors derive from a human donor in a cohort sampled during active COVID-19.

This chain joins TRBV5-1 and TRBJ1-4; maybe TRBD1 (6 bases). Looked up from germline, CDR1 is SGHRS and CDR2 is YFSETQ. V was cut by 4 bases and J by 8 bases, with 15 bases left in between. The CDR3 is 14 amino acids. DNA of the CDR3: TGCGCCAGCAGCCCTCGGCAGGGGAGCGAAAAACTGTTTTTT. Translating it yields CASSPRQGSEKLFF.

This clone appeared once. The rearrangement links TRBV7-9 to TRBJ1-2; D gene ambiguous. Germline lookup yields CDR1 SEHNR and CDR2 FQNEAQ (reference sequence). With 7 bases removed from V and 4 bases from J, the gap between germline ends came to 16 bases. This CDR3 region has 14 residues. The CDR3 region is CASNPNTAVYGYTF. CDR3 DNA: TGTGCCAGCAATCCTAATACAGCAGTCTATGGCTACACCTTC.

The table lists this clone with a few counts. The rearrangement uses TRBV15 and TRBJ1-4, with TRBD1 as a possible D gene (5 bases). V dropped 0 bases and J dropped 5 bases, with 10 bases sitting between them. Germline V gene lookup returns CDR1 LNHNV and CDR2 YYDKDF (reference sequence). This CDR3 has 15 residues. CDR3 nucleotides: TGTGCCACCAGCAGAGATCGGTCAGGGAATGAAAAACTGTTTTTT. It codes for CATSRDRSGNEKLFF.

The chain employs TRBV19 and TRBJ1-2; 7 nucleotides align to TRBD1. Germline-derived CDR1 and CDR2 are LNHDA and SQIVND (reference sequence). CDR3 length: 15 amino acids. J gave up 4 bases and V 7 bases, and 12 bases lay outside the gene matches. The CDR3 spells CASKPRDSSSYGYTF. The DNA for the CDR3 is TGTGCCAGTAAGCCTCGGGACAGCTCCTCCTATGGCTACACCTTC.

Here the CDR3 DNA reads TGTGCCAGCAGCCCCACGAGGGTGGTGAACACTGAAGCTTTCTTT. Protein sequence: CASSPTRVVNTEAFF. J is TRBJ1-1 and V is TRBV7-2, with unresolved D. The germline gives CDR1 SGHTA, CDR2 FQGNSA. V lost 5 bases, J lost 0 bases, and 13 bases lay in between. The CDR3 is 15 amino acids.

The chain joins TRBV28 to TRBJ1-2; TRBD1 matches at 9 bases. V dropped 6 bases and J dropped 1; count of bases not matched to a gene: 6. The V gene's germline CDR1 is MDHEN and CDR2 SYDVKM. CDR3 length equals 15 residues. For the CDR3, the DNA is TGTGCCAGCAGAGATGGGACAGGGTTTAACTATGGCTACACCTTC. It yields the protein CASRDGTGFNYGYTF.

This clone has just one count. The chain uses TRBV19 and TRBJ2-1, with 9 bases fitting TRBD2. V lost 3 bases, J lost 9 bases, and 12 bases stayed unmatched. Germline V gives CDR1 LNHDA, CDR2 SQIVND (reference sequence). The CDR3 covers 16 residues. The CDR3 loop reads CASSMGREGRTGEQFF. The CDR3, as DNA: TGTGCCAGTAGTATGGGGCGGGAGGGCCGGACGGGTGAGCAGTTCTTC.

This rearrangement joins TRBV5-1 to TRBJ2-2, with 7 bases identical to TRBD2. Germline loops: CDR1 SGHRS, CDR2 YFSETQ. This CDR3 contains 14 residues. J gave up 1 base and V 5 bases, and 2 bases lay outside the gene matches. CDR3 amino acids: CASRSSGNTGELFF. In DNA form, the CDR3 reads TGCGCCAGCAGATCTAGCGGGAACACCGGGGAGCTGTTTTTT.

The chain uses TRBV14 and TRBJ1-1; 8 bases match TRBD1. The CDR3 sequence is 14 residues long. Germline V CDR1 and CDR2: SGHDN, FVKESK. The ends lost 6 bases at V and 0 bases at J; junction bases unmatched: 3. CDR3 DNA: TGTGCCAGCAGGGGACAGGCGATGAACACTGAAGCTTTCTTT. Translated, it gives CASRGQAMNTEAFF.

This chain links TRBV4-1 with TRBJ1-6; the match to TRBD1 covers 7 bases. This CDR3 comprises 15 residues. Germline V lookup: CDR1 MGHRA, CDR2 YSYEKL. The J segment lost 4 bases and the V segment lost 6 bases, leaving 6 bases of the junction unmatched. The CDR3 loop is CASRPPGQYNSPLHF. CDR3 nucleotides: TGCGCCAGCAGACCTCCGGGACAGTATAATTCACCCCTCCACTTT.

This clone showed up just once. CDR3 nucleotide sequence: TGTGCCAGCAGCTTTTCAGGGAACACTGAAGCTTTCTTT. Amino acid sequence: CASSFSGNTEAFF. The chain joins TRBV9 to TRBJ1-1; no clear D gene. V was clipped by 4 bases and J by 1 base, with 8 bases between them. Germline V lookup: CDR1 SGDLS, CDR2 YYNGEE. The CDR3 is made up of 13 amino acids.

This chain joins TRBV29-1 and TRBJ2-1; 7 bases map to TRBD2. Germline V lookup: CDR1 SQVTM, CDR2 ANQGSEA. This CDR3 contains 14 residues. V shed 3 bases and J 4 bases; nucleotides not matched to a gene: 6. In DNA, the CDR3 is TGCAGCGTTGAGCCCAGGGAGGGGTACAATGAGCAGTTCTTC. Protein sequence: CSVEPREGYNEQFF.

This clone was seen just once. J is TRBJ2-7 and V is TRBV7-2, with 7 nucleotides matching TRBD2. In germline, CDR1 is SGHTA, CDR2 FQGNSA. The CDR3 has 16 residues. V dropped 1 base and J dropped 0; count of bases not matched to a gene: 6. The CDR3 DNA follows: TGTGCCAGCAGCTTAGGGGGAGGGGTTCCCTCCTACGAGCAGTACTTC. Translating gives CASSLGGGVPSYEQYF.

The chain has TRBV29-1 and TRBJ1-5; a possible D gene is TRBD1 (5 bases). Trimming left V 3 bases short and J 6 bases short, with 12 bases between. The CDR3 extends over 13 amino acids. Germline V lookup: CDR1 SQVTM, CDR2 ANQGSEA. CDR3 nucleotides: TGCAGCGTTGACTCAGGGCTAGGTCAGCCCCAGCATTTT. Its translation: CSVDSGLGQPQHF.

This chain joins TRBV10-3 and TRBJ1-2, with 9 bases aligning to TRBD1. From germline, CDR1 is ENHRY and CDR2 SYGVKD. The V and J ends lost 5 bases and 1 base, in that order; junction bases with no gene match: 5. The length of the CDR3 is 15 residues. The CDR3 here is CAISSTGGVNYGYTF. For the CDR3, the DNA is TGTGCCATCAGTAGCACAGGGGGCGTTAACTATGGCTACACCTTC.

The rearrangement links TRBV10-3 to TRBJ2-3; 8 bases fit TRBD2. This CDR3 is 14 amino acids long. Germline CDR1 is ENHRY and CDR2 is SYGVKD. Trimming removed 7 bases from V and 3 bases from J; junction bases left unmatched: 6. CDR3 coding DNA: TGTGCCATCAACCGGGGGGGCCTGACAGATACGCAGTATTTT. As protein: CAINRGGLTDTQYF.

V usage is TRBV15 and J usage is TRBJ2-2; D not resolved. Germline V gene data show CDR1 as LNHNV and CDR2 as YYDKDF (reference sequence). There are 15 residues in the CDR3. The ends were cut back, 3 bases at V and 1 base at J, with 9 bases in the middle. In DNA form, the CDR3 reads TGTGCCACCAGCAGGAGCAAGTTGAACACCGGGGAGCTGTTTTTT. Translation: CATSRSKLNTGELFF.

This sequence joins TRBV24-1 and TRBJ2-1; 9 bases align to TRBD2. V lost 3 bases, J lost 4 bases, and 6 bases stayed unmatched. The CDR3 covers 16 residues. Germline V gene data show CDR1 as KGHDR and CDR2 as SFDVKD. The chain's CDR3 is CATSDPSSGAYNEQFF. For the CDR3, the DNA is TGTGCCACCAGTGATCCCTCTAGCGGGGCTTACAATGAGCAGTTCTTC.

The CDR3 sequence: CASSISGFNTEAFF. The CDR3 DNA sequence: TGTGCCAGTAGTATATCGGGGTTTAACACTGAAGCTTTCTTT. This chain joins TRBV19 and TRBJ1-1; D gene uncertain. The CDR3 has 14 residues. The V and J ends lost 2 bases and 2 bases respectively, with 9 bases between them. Germline V CDR1 and CDR2: LNHDA, SQIVND (reference sequence).

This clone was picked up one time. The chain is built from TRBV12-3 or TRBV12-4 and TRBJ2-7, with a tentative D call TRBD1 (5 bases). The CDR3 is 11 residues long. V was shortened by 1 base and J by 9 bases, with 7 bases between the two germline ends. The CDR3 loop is CASSLGQGQYF. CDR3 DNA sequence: TGTGCCAGCAGTTTAGGGCAGGGGCAGTACTTC.

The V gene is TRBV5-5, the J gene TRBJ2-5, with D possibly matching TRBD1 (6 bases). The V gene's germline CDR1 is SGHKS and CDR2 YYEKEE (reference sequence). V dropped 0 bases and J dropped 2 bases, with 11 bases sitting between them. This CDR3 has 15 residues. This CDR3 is CASSLADRKQETQYF. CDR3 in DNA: TGTGCCAGCAGCTTGGCGGACAGAAAACAAGAGACCCAGTACTTC. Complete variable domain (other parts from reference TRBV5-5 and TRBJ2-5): DAGVTQSPTHLIKTRGQQVTLRCSPISGHKSVSWYQQVLGQGPQFIFQYYEKEERGRGNFPDRFSARQFPNYSSELNVNALLLGDSALYLCASSLADRKQETQYFGPGTRLLVL.

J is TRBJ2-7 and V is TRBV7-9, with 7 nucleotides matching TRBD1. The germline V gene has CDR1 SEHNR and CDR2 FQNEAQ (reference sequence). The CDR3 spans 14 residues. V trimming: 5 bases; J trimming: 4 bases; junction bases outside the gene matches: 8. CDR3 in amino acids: CASSRTTGQYEQYF. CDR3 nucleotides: TGTGCCAGCAGCCGAACGACAGGGCAATACGAGCAGTACTTC. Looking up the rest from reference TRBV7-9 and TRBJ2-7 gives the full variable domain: DTGVSQNPRHKITKRGQNVTFRCDPISEHNRLYWYRQTLGQGPEFLTYFQNEAQLEKSRLLSDRFSAERPKGSFSTLEIQRTEQGDSAMYLCASSRTTGQYEQYFGPGTRLTVT.